This T cell receptor beta chain was recorded in a study of T cell repertoires in cytomegalovirus infection. Overall study: HLA-B-restricted CMV epitopes that are well studied were used alongside recently identified HLA-C-restricted ones. In public TCR beta signatures, there were indications of both CMV infection and matching HLA type. Study-level results: Carriage of CMV together with the relevant HLA was identifiable through cumulative public TCR beta family frequency. What dominated the ex vivo response were HLA-C-restricted CMV-specific TCR beta clonotypes.

CDR1 is SNHLY and CDR2 is FYNNEI in the germline V gene. This CDR3 has 14 residues. V was clipped by 3 bases and J by 3 bases, with 9 bases between them. TCRdb reanalysed the reads using MiXCR and keeps one entry per CDR3 protein. The sample holds roughly 990,000 distinct CDR3 sequences; less than 40% are singletons and the top ten take over 12%. This clonotype has more than one count but fewer than ten. Its antigen is not identified. The input for sequencing was cultured CD8+ T cells from PBMCs, taken from culture after CMV antigen stimulation. The TCR sequence derives from a human donor in good health (CMV status not recorded). Some clones in this sample may be carry-over from other donors' samples. The chain recombines TRBV2 with TRBJ2-1; D is possibly TRBD1 (6 bases). The CDR3 here is CASSDWDNYNEQFF. The CDR3 coding sequence is TGTGCCAGCAGTGATTGGGACAACTACAATGAGCAGTTCTTC.